This T cell receptor (beta chain) was sequenced in a study of T cell responses to AZD1222 COVID-19 vaccine. This CDR3 has 14 residues. V was trimmed by 3 bases and J by 4 bases, leaving 10 bases between them. Germline-derived CDR1 and CDR2 are MNHEY and SMNVEV (reference sequence). Method: immunoSEQ multiplex PCR; TCRdb's copy keeps in-frame clones and lacks some. The sample comprises about 140,000 clones, roughly 92% of which are singletons, and approximately 4.7% rests with the top ten. V and J are TRBV27 and TRBJ2-4; no reliable D call. The source of this sequence is an adult in good health. Sequenced material: peripheral blood, taken on day 0 of AZD1222 vaccination. CDR3 region: CASSLLATKNIQYF. For the CDR3, the DNA is TGTGCCAGCAGTTTGTTGGCTACAAAAAACATTCAGTACTTC.